This T cell receptor beta chain comes out of a study of blood T cell repertoires in COVID-19. In the study overall: COVID-19 samples collected from the United States, Italy and Spain covered acute and convalescent phases.

This CDR3 has 14 amino acids. Trimming cost V 4 bases and J 1 base, with 10 bases left between them. CDR1 KGHSH and CDR2 LQKENI come from the germline V gene. Authors' methods: It was from reference gene primer amplification that nucleated cell counts were estimated. TCRdb keeps only in-frame clones here, not all; method: immunoSEQ multiplex PCR. V and J calls and clone size are copied from that table; D and trimming were computed from the DNA. Of 130,000 to 150,000 clones listed, roughly four fifths were seen once; the top ten hold about 9.3%. Sequenced sample: peripheral blood. The receptor comes from a woman of 80 years or more in a cohort sampled during active or convalescent COVID-19. The chain couples TRBV18 to TRBJ1-1; D gene unclear. The CDR3 loop reads CASSLAAGNTEAFF. Written as DNA, the CDR3 is TGTGCCAGCTCACTTGCGGCGGGGAACACTGAAGCTTTCTTT.